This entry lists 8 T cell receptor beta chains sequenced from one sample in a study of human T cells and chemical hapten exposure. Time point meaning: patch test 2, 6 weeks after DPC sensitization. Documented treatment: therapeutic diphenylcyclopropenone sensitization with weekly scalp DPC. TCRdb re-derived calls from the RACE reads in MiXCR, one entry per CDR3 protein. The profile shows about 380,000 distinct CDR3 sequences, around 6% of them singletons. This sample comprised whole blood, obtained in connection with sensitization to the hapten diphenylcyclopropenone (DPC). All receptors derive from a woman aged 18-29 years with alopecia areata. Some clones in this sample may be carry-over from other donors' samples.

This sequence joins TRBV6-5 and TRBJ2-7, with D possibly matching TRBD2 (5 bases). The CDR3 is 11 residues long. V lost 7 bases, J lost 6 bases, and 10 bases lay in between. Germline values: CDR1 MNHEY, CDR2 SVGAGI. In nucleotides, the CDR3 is TGTGCCAGCAAGGGAGTCTCCGAGCAGTACTTC. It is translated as CASKGVSEQYF.

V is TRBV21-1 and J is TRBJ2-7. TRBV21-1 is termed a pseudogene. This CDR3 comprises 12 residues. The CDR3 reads CASSKGWDEQYF. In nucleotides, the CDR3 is TGTGCCAGCAGCAAAGGGTGGGACGAGCAGTACTTC.

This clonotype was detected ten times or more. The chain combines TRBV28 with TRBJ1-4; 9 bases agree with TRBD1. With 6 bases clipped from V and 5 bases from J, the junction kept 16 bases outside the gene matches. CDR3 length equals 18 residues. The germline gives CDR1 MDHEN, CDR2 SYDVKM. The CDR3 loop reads CASSSRIPGQGENEKLFF. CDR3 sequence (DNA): TGTGCCAGCAGCTCCAGGATCCCGGGACAGGGTGAAAATGAAAAACTGTTTTTT.

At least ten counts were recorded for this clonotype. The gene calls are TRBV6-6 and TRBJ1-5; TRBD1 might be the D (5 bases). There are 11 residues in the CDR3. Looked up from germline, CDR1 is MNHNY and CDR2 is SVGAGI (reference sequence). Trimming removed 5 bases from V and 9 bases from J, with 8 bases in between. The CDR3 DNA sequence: TGTGCCAGCAGTCAGGGAGGGCCCCAGCATTTT. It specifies CASSQGGPQHF.

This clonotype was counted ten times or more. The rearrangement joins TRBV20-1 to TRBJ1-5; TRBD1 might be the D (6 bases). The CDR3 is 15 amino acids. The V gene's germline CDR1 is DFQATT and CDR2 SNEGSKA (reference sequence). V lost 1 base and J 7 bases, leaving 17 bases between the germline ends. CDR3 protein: CSARVPRTGTQPQHF. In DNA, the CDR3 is TGCAGTGCTAGAGTCCCAAGAACAGGGACCCAGCCCCAGCATTTT.

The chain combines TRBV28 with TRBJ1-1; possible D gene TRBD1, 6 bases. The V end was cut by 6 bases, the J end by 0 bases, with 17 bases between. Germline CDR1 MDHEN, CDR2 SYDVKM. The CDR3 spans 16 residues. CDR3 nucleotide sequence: TGTGCCAGCAGGAATGAACAGGGTTTAATGAACACTGAAGCTTTCTTT. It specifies CASRNEQGLMNTEAFF.

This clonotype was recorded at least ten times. In DNA, the CDR3 is TGTGCCAGCAGCCCAGGACAGGGGGCGGGAGAGACCCAGTACTTC. It translates to CASSPGQGAGETQYF. J is TRBJ2-5 and V is TRBV7-3; 11 bases match TRBD1. The CDR3 covers 15 residues. V lost 5 bases and J lost 4; bases outside the gene matches: 6. Germline lookup yields CDR1 SGHTA and CDR2 FQGTGA.

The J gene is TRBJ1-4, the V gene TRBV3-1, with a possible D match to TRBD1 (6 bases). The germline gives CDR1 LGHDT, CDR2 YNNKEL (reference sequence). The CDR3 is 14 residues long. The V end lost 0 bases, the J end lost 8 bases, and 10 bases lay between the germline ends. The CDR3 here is CASSQEGAREKLFF. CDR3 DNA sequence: TGTGCCAGCAGCCAAGAGGGGGCTCGAGAAAAACTGTTTTTT.